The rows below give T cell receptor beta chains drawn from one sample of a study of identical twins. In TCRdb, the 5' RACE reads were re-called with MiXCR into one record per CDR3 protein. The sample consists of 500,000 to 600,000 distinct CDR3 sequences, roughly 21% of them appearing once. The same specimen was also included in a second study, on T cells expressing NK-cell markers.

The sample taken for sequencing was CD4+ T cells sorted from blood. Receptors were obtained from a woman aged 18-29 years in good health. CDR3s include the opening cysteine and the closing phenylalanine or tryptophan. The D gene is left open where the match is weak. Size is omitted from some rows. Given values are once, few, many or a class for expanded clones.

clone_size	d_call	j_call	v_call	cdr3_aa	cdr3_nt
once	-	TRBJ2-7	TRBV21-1	CASREGKCPPYEQYF	TGTGCCAGCAGGGAGGGGAAATGCCCGCCCTACGAGCAGTACTTC
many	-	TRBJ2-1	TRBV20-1	CSAIRGGSYNEQFF	TGCAGTGCCATAAGAGGAGGGTCCTACAATGAGCAGTTCTTC
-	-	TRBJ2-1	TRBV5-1	CAIRNGDEQFF	TGCGCCATCAGAAATGGGGATGAGCAGTTCTTC
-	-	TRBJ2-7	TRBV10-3	CAISEWQGEQYF	TGTGCCATCAGTGAGTGGCAGGGCGAGCAGTACTTC
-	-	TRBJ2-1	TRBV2	CASSEWTLPYNEQFF	TGTGCCAGCAGTGAGTGGACCCTTCCCTACAATGAGCAGTTCTTC
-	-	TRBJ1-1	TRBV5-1	CASSFYTQNTEAFF	TGCGCCAGCAGCTTTTACACCCAGAACACTGAAGCTTTCTTT
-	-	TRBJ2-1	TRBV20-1	CSAISERSYDEQFF	TGCAGTGCCATCTCGGAGAGGTCTTACGATGAGCAGTTCTTC
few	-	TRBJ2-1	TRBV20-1	CSASLGASSYNEQFF	TGCAGTGCTAGTCTGGGGGCCAGCTCCTACAATGAGCAGTTCTTC
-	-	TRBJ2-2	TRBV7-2	CASRWTDTGGELFF	TGTGCCAGCAGATGGACAGATACTGGCGGGGAGCTGTTTTTT
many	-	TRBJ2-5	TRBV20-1	CSAVNPPRETQYF	TGCAGTGCTGTAAATCCGCCGAGGGAGACCCAGTACTTC
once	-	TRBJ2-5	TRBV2	CATGGAGAETQYF	TGTGCAACAGGGGGAGCGGGGGCAGAGACCCAGTACTTC
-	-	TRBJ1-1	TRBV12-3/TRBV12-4	CASRLQEGTTEAFF	TGTGCCAGCAGACTACAGGAGGGGACCACTGAAGCTTTCTTT
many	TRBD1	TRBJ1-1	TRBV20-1	CRGDRELEAFF	TGCAGGGGGGACAGGGAGCTAGAAGCTTTCTTT
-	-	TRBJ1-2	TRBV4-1	CASSQQRLKRAYGYTF	TGCGCCAGCAGCCAACAACGACTCAAGAGGGCCTATGGCTACACCTTC